Presented here are 21 T cell receptor beta chains from one specimen sequenced in a study of T-cell memory formation after mild COVID-19. TCRdb reanalysed the 5' RACE reads using MiXCR and keeps one entry per CDR3 protein. The sample includes about 310,000 distinct CDR3 sequences, roughly 15% of them seen just once. The sequencing input was PBMCs or a T cell subset sorted from them (not recorded which). The receptor source for this set is a man between 18 and 29 years old who had mild COVID-19 (a few samples of this study predate the infection). Cell type and time point are not known.

The DNA of the CDR3 is TGTGCCAGCATTAGGGGCTCGGACACTGAAGCTTTCTTT. Protein: CASIRGSDTEAFF. This sequence joins TRBV28 and TRBJ1-1; D is perhaps TRBD1 (5 bases). This CDR3 is built from 13 residues. The germline V gene encodes CDR1 MDHEN and CDR2 SYDVKM. Trimming shortened V by 7 bases and J by 3 bases, and 12 bases separated the two germline ends.

V and J are TRBV7-9 and TRBJ1-4; a weak D match, TRBD1 (5 bases). V lost 1 base and J 11 bases, leaving 8 bases between the germline ends. The CDR3 runs 12 residues. The germline gives CDR1 SEHNR, CDR2 FQNEAQ (reference sequence). The DNA of the CDR3 is TGTGCCAGCAGCTTAGGGGCAGGGAAACTGTTTTTT. The encoded protein is CASSLGAGKLFF.

The chain carries TRBV5-8 and TRBJ2-3, with D hard to call. This CDR3 is built from 15 residues. Trimming stripped 4 bases from V and 1 base from J, with 13 bases between. The germline V gene has CDR1 SGHTS and CDR2 YDEGEE. In DNA, the CDR3 is TGTGCCAGCAGCATTGGTTCTGTTGGCACAGATACGCAGTATTTT. It encodes CASSIGSVGTDTQYF.

This clonotype has more than one count but fewer than ten. V usage is TRBV2 and J usage is TRBJ2-1, with TRBD2 matching over 13 bases. Germline trimming cut 1 base from V and 7 bases from J; bases unmatched to any gene: 1. The CDR3 runs 15 residues. The germline V gene encodes CDR1 SNHLY and CDR2 FYNNEI. The CDR3 region is CASSEGTSGGNEQFF. The CDR3 DNA sequence: TGTGCCAGCAGTGAAGGGACTAGCGGGGGAAATGAGCAGTTCTTC. The full variable domain, rest sourced from reference TRBV2 and TRBJ2-1, is EPEVTQTPSHQVTQMGQEVILRCVPISNHLYFYWYRQILGQKVEFLVSFYNNEISEKSEIFDDQFSVERPDGSNFTLKIRSTKLEDSAMYFCASSEGTSGGNEQFFGPGTRLTVL.

V gene TRBV28 combines with J gene TRBJ2-3, with 8 bases that match TRBD2. The junction had 9 bases not matched to a gene; V was cut back by 3 bases and J by 1 base. This CDR3 region has 17 residues. Germline V gene lookup returns CDR1 MDHEN and CDR2 SYDVKM. The CDR3: CASSFLPGGAGTDTQYF. CDR3 nucleotides: TGTGCCAGCAGTTTTCTCCCCGGGGGGGCCGGCACAGATACGCAGTATTTT.

V is TRBV25-1 and J is TRBJ2-1, with D perhaps TRBD2 (5 bases). Trimming cost V 5 bases and J 10 bases, with 12 bases left between them. Germline V gene lookup returns CDR1 MGHDK and CDR2 SYGVNS. The CDR3 is 12 amino acids. DNA of the CDR3: TGTGCCAGCAGTAGCTCTCGGGGAGAGCAGTTCTTC. It specifies CASSSSRGEQFF.

In its sample, this clonotype was seen a few times. The chain combines TRBV24-1 with TRBJ1-2, with D maybe TRBD1 (5 bases). The V end was cut by 8 bases, the J end by 7 bases, with 16 bases between. From germline, CDR1 is KGHDR and CDR2 SFDVKD. The CDR3 covers 13 residues. CDR3 bases: TGTGCCACCAACGATGGGGGAATAGGTGGCTACACCTTC. Its translation is CATNDGGIGGYTF.

This clonotype has just a few counts. The J gene is TRBJ2-5, the V gene TRBV5-1, with 10 bases identical to TRBD2. This CDR3 region has 14 residues. From germline, CDR1 is SGHRS and CDR2 YFSETQ. J lost 3 bases, V lost 7 bases, and 6 bases had no gene match. CDR3 nucleotides: TGCGCCAGCCGGACTAGCGGAGAGAAAGAGACCCAGTACTTC. Translation: CASRTSGEKETQYF.

This clonotype was observed a handful of times. V gene TRBV4-1 combines with J gene TRBJ1-1, with 8 bases that match TRBD1. The CDR3 loop spans 18 amino acids. V was clipped by 0 bases and J by 3 bases; unmatched bases: 12. From germline, CDR1 is MGHRA and CDR2 YSYEKL. CDR3 region: CASSQEGRGLGEDTEAFF. CDR3 nucleotides: TGCGCCAGCAGCCAAGAGGGCAGGGGGCTGGGGGAGGACACTGAAGCTTTCTTT.

The chain is built from TRBV11-1 and TRBJ1-2, with D unclear. Per the germline V gene, CDR1 is SGHAT and CDR2 is FQDESV (reference sequence). Trimming removed 4 bases from V and 5 bases from J, with 8 bases in between. This CDR3 is built from 12 residues. In DNA, the CDR3 is TGTGCCAGCAGCTCCTACGAATATGGCTACACCTTC. It yields the protein CASSSYEYGYTF.

In its sample, this clonotype was seen many times. The chain has TRBV12-3 or TRBV12-4 and TRBJ1-1; TRBD1 aligns across 7 bases. V gave up 8 bases and J gave up 4 bases; unmatched junction bases: 10. The CDR3 is made up of 14 amino acids. This CDR3 reads CASRGGRGVTEAFF. The DNA for the CDR3 is TGTGCCAGCCGAGGGGGCAGGGGAGTCACTGAAGCTTTCTTT.

This chain joins TRBV27 and TRBJ1-5; D possibly corresponds to TRBD1 (6 bases). The CDR3 has 14 residues. Germline CDR1 reads MNHEY; CDR2 reads SMNVEV (reference sequence). V lost 4 bases and J 4 bases, leaving 11 bases between the germline ends. The CDR3 nucleotides read TGTGCCAGCAGTTCTGGCAGGGGAAATCAGCCCCAGCATTTT. Amino acid sequence: CASSSGRGNQPQHF.

V is TRBV5-1 and J is TRBJ1-2; the D gene is possibly TRBD1 (5 bases). V lost 0 bases to trimming and J lost 5 bases, with 14 bases between them. The CDR3 loop spans 15 amino acids. The germline gives CDR1 SGHRS, CDR2 YFSETQ. CDR3 nucleotide sequence: TGCGCCAGCAGCTTGGGTCAGGGATTCGGGTATGGCTACACCTTC. Translating it yields CASSLGQGFGYGYTF.

This clonotype has at least ten counts. The chain couples TRBV18 to TRBJ2-1, with D possibly being TRBD2 (6 bases). This CDR3 is 13 amino acids long. V lost 3 bases, J lost 7 bases, and 10 bases lay in between. Germline V CDR1 and CDR2: KGHSH, LQKENI. The CDR3 sequence is CASSPGLSNEQFF. The CDR3 nucleotides read TGTGCCAGCTCACCCGGACTATCAAATGAGCAGTTCTTC.

This sequence joins TRBV5-6 and TRBJ2-2, with a tentative D call TRBD2 (7 bases). This CDR3 region has 16 residues. Trimming shortened V by 0 bases and J by 6 bases, and 15 bases separated the two germline ends. Germline lookup yields CDR1 SGHDT and CDR2 YYEEEE. CDR3 loop: CASSLVGGGGSGELFF. The CDR3, as DNA: TGTGCCAGCAGCTTGGTCGGAGGCGGGGGCTCCGGGGAGCTGTTTTTT.

In this sample, this clonotype turned up a few times. V is TRBV6-5 and J is TRBJ2-3; 9 nucleotides agree with TRBD2. V lost 4 bases to trimming and J lost 2 bases; unmatched junction nucleotides: 7. CDR1 MNHEY and CDR2 SVGAGI come from the germline V gene. This CDR3 region has 16 residues. CDR3 sequence reads: CASSSQSGGLTDTQYF. The CDR3 DNA sequence: TGTGCCAGCAGTTCCCAGAGCGGGGGGCTCACAGATACGCAGTATTTT.

V is TRBV10-3 and J is TRBJ2-3, with 9 bases matching TRBD1. Germline trimming cut 3 bases from V and 2 bases from J; bases unmatched to any gene: 6. Germline V gene data show CDR1 as ENHRY and CDR2 as SYGVKD. The CDR3 runs to 16 residues. In nucleotides, the CDR3 is TGTGCCATCAGTGATGGGACAGGGTATGACACAGATACGCAGTATTTT. Translating gives CAISDGTGYDTDTQYF.

The chain couples TRBV20-1 to TRBJ2-7; possibly TRBD2 for D (6 bases). Looked up from germline, CDR1 is DFQATT and CDR2 is SNEGSKA (reference sequence). The V end lost 0 bases, the J end lost 2 bases, and 17 bases lay between the germline ends. This CDR3 region has 16 residues. DNA for the CDR3: TGCAGTGCTAGAGATTTGGGCGGGGCCAGCCCCTACGAGCAGTACTTC. Protein sequence: CSARDLGGASPYEQYF.

The J gene is TRBJ1-5, the V gene TRBV7-2; D ambiguous. CDR1 and CDR2 (germline): SGHTA, FQGNSA. The CDR3 is 17 residues long. Trimming removed 2 bases at V and 0 bases at J, with 14 bases between. CDR3 sequence (DNA): TGTGCCAGCAGCTTATCTGGCAGCCCCTATAGCAATCAGCCCCAGCATTTT. Amino acids: CASSLSGSPYSNQPQHF.

In this sample, this clonotype turned up a few times. V usage is TRBV5-1 and J usage is TRBJ2-1, with 7 nucleotides matching TRBD1. There are 13 residues in the CDR3. Per germline, CDR1 SGHRS and CDR2 YFSETQ. Trimming at V came to 4 bases and at J to 12 bases, leaving 10 bases not matched to a gene. CDR3 protein: CASSPGDSPPQFF. CDR3 sequence (DNA): TGCGCCAGCAGCCCCGGGGACAGCCCGCCGCAGTTCTTC.

This clonotype occurred a few times. The J gene is TRBJ1-5, the V gene TRBV24-1, with D tentatively TRBD1 (6 bases). Germline loops: CDR1 KGHDR, CDR2 SFDVKD. The CDR3 is 13 amino acids. Trimming cost V 9 bases and J 9 bases, with 17 bases left between them. The CDR3 loop is CATGLGGGGPQHF. The CDR3 nucleotides are TGTGCCACCGGGCTGGGGGGGGGCGGGCCCCAGCATTTT.